Sequencing of this T cell receptor (beta chain) was carried out in a study of shared clonotypes between healthy human individuals. Study-level background: CD4 naive and CD4 memory each took three plates per donor, while CD8 naive took two and CD8 memory one.

Naive CD8 cells were CD45RO-negative, positively selected for CCR7, excluding terminally differentiated effector memory CD45RA+ cells. As regards this clone: Within the sample, other DNA sequences also encode this same CDR3.

V shed 1 base and J 5 bases; nucleotides not matched to a gene: 5. CDR3 length: 14 amino acids. Germline V CDR1 and CDR2: SGHNT, YENEEA. Produced via immunoSEQ multiplex PCR; TCRdb's table is partial and in-frame only. Seen here are about 2 million clones, about 95% observed once, and the top ten hold roughly 1%. The sequence was collected from a man between 18 and 29 years old in good health. J is TRBJ2-7 and V is TRBV11-3, with 7 nucleotides matching TRBD1. Sequencing was carried out using naive CD8+ T cells sorted from blood. The CDR3 DNA follows: TGTGCCAGCAGCTTAGGACAGGGCTTTGACGAGCAGTACTTC. It specifies CASSLGQGFDEQYF.